The 5 T cell receptor beta chains in this list originate from one sample, sequenced in a study of cytomegalovirus exposure and HLA in healthy donors. With 60 Vbeta and 13 Jbeta primers, the PCR was carried out. The data were produced by immunoSEQ multiplex PCR, yet TCRdb's version contains in-frame clones alone and is incomplete. This listing includes some 55,000 clones. Sequenced input: PBMCs. The origin of the receptors is a woman between 40 and 50 years old in good health and CMV-seronegative.

The chain employs TRBV7-2 and TRBJ1-1; weak D call: TRBD1 (6 bases). The V gene lost 4 bases and the J gene lost 4 bases, with 16 bases spanning the gap. The V gene's germline CDR1 is SGHTA and CDR2 FQGNSA. CDR3 length: 15 residues. The CDR3 DNA sequence: TGTGCCAGCAGCTCAATACAGGGAAAGGGCACTGAAGCTTTCTTT. Translating it yields CASSSIQGKGTEAFF.

The DNA for the CDR3 is TGTGCCAGCTCCCCAAGCGGGGCTTACAATGAGCAGTTCTTC. This encodes CASSPSGAYNEQFF. The chain is built from TRBV18 and TRBJ2-1, with TRBD2 matching over 7 bases. Per germline, CDR1 KGHSH and CDR2 LQKENI. Trimming at V came to 6 bases and at J to 4 bases, leaving 6 bases not matched to a gene. The CDR3 has 14 residues. The variable domain in full, with the rest retrieved from reference TRBV18 and TRBJ2-1, is NAGVMQNPRHLVRRRGQEARLRCSPMKGHSHVYWYRQLPEEGLKFMVYLQKENIIDESGMPKERFSAEFPKEGPSILRIQQVVRGDSAAYFCASSPSGAYNEQFFGPGTRLTVL.

The chain joins TRBV5-1 to TRBJ2-3; the D gene is possibly TRBD2 (5 bases). CDR3 size: 14 residues. Trimming stripped 2 bases from V and 3 bases from J, with 10 bases between. CDR1 SGHRS and CDR2 YFSETQ come from the germline V gene. The CDR3 sequence is CASSFEGRTDTQYF. The CDR3 DNA follows: TGCGCCAGCAGCTTCGAGGGCCGGACAGATACGCAGTATTTT.

V is TRBV5-1 and J is TRBJ2-2; TRBD1 matches at 11 bases. The germline CDR1 and CDR2 sequences are SGHRS and YFSETQ. Trimming cost V 3 bases and J 6 bases; bases outside gene matches: 10. This CDR3 is built from 17 residues. The CDR3 loop is CASSYIPGQGVAGELFF. CDR3 in DNA: TGCGCCAGCAGCTATATACCGGGACAGGGGGTAGCCGGGGAGCTGTTTTTT.

The chain has TRBV2 and TRBJ2-7; tentative D call: TRBD2 (5 bases). The germline V gene has CDR1 SNHLY and CDR2 FYNNEI. The length of the CDR3 is 14 residues. Trimming removed 7 bases from V and 5 bases from J, with 18 bases in between. The DNA of the CDR3 is TGTGCCAGCACTAGACTCCTAGCTGGGAACGAGCAGTACTTC. It encodes CASTRLLAGNEQYF.